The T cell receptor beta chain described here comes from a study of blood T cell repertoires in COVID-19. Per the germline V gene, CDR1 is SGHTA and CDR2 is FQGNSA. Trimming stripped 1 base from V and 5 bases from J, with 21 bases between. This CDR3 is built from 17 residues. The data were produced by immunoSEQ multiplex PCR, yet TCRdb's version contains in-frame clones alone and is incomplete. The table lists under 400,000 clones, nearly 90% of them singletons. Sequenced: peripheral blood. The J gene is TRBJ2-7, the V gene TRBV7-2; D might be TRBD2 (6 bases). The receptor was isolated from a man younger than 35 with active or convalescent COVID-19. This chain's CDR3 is CASSLVVGEEPIHEQYF. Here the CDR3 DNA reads TGTGCCAGCAGCTTAGTAGTCGGGGAGGAACCTATTCACGAGCAGTACTTC.